The text below deals with one TCR beta chain. The antigen it binds to is not known. One base away there is no much larger clone; base qualities are not given. The entry originates in a study of T-cell reconstitution after alpha-beta-depleted transplantation in children listed by TCRdb under 2016. In terms of the full investigation: T-cell immune reconstitution after TCRalphabeta/CD19-depleted allogeneic hematopoietic cell transplantation in children was quantitatively tracked in the study by means of TCR repertoire profiling. What the study reported, not specific to this receptor: Over subsequent months, a decline in hyperexpanded clone frequencies was noted, and after one year, T-cell counts and TCRbeta diversity were mostly ascribed to newly produced T cells. The high TCRbeta diversity at day 60 in some patients was ascribed to recipient T cells and intrathymic progenitors that had survived conditioning. About two months after transplant, the apparently early recovery of alphabetaT-cell counts reportedly depended on just several hundred clones that had expanded rapidly and came from non-depleted graft cells.

The sample's treatment or condition, from its label and the paper: allogeneic hematopoietic cell transplantation with graft depleted of TCRalphabeta T cells and CD19 B cells. Transplant recipients were children who received TCRalphabeta/CD19-depleted allogeneic hematopoietic cell grafts. CDR1 and CDR2, per the germline V gene, are SGHTA and FQGNSA. Counted from cysteine to phenylalanine, this CDR3 has 15 amino acids. This entry keeps only the CDR3 DNA: 45 bases, framed from base 1. V is pruned by 3 bases and J by 4 bases, leaving 6 bases of the junction without a gene match. Library construction relied on PCR. Sequencing instrument: Illumina HiSeq 2500. To normalize quantification of the TCRbeta repertoire, the TCR libraries were built with molecular barcoding that relied on unique molecular identifiers. Using fastp at Q25 and MiXCR, TCRdb reprocessed the public reads and kept productive beta chains. Rows matching on CDR3 protein sequence are summarized as one entry with the most common DNA and genes. Recorded for this sample are 700,000 to 850,000 distinct CDR3 sequences; 16% of them occurred a single time. Jointly, the top ten make up roughly 4.8% of the sample.

This receptor was taken from a male patient between 10 and 17 years old who had a stem cell transplant for acute lymphoblastic leukemia, so the T cells may come from the graft donor. The sequences come from PBMCs, mostly from graft donor cells, collected 360 days after TCRalphabeta/CD19-depleted stem cell transplant. This chain is built from TRBV7-2 and TRBJ1-2; 9 bases in the middle match TRBD1. This receptor carries the CDR3 CASSFRTGVGYGYTF. The nucleotide sequence is TGTGCCAGCAGCTTTAGGACAGGGGTGGGCTATGGCTACACCTTC.